Listed here are 2 T cell receptor beta chains from one sample, sequenced in a study of liver allograft versus peripheral blood T cells. The overall study: Graft-liver T cell receptor repertoires were compared against recipient peripheral blood repertoires.

TCRdb fed the reads into MiXCR, producing one record per CDR3 protein. In the table there are 8,800 or so distinct CDR3 sequences, around 18% of which are singletons. These receptor sequences come from a human patient who had a liver transplant. The graft donor may have contributed some T cells.

This clonotype was detected many times. The chain employs TRBV6-5 and TRBJ2-1; D possibly corresponds to TRBD2 (6 bases). Germline assignment: CDR1 MNHEY and CDR2 SVGAGI. Trimming cost V 6 bases and J 3 bases, with 15 bases left between them. The CDR3 has 15 residues. The CDR3 is CASRTFSGNYNEQFF. The CDR3 region has the DNA TGTGCCAGCAGGACCTTTAGCGGAAACTACAATGAGCAGTTCTTC.

This clonotype was observed a handful of times. The chain carries TRBV30 and TRBJ1-3; possibly TRBD1 for D (5 bases). The CDR3 is 13 residues long. The V gene lost 5 bases and the J gene lost 1 base, with 9 bases spanning the gap. Per germline, CDR1 GTSNPN and CDR2 SVGIG (reference sequence). CDR3 nucleotide sequence: TGTGCCTGGGAGCCAGGGTCTGGAAACACCATATATTTT. The encoded protein is CAWEPGSGNTIYF. Full variable domain (remainder filled in from reference TRBV30 and TRBJ1-3): SQTIHQWPATLVQPVGSPLSLECTVEGTSNPNLYWYRQAAGRGLQLLFYSVGIGQISSEVPQNLSASRPQDRQFILSSKKLLLSDSGFYLCAWEPGSGNTIYFGEGSWLTVV.